Detailed here is one T cell receptor beta chain. Its antigen is still unknown. This record belongs to a study of blood T cells in healthy people across ages. Study-wide points: A roughly linear fall in TCR beta diversity per million T cells was seen with increasing age. Estimated diversity across one million T cells was deemed an underestimate. Naive CD4+ cell counts and diversity both ran higher in long-lived than in aged donors.

This CDR3 has 14 residues. The germline gives CDR1 DFQATT, CDR2 SNEGSKA (reference sequence). Trimming cost V 1 base and J 0 bases, with 9 bases left between them. PCR was performed a second time for roughly 6 to 12 cycles using a sample-barcoded 5' primer and a J-beta primer mix. The authors tagged each cDNA molecule using a template-switch adaptor with 12 random nucleotides. A single record per CDR3 protein comes from TCRdb applying MiXCR to the 5' RACE reads. Here the sample spans roughly 790,000 distinct CDR3 sequences, about 40% being singletons. The specimen was blood. This chain connects TRBV20-1 to TRBJ1-1; tentatively, D is TRBD1 (5 bases). This TCR derives from a woman aged 60-75 years in good health. CDR3 in DNA: TGCAGTGCTAGAGGGGGACGCTTGAACACTGAAGCTTTCTTT. It translates to CSARGGRLNTEAFF.